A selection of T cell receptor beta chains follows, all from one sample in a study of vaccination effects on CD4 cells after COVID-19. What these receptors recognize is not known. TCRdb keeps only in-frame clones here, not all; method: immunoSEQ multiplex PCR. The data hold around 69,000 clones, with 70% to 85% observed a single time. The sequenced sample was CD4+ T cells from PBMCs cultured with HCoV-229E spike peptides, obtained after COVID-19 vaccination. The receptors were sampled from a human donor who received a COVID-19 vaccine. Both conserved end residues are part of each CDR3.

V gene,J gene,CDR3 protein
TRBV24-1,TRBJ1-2,CATSETGQGHGYTF
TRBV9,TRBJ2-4,CASSGGLAGDPKNIQYF
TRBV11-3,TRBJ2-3,CASSPRTVASTDTQYF
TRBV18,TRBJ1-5,CASSASQGVNQPQHF
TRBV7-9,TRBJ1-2,CASSLEVEGTGGYTF
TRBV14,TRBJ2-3,CASSQGWLAGSDTQYF
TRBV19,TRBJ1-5,CASSIGGAGNQPQHF
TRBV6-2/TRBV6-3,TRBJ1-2,CASSDYRTGGGYTF
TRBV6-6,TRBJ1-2,CASSYGGGDGYTF
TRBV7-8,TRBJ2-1,CASSLLAEQFF
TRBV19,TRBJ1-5,CASSIKAGGGQPQHF
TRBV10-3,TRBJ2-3,CAISDGADTQYF
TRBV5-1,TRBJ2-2,CASHRTVNTGELFF
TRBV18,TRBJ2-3,CASSPKQGRDTQYF
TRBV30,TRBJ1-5,CAWSVSGNQPQHF
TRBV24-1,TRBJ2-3,CATRQGGTDTQYF
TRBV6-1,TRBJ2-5,CASSETGLYQETQYF
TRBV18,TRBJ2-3,CASSLSRGGGTSTDTQYF
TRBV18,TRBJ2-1,CASSRKTGENEQFF
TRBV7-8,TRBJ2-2,CASSFRQGDRSAGELFF
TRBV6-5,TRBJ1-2,CASSWTTNYGYTF
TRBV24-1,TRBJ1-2,CATSDPGQPRYGYTF
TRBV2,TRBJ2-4,CASSTRGNIQYF
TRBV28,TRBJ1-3,CASSSTGGSGNTIYF
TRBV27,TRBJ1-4,CASRRTGYEKLFF
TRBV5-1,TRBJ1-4,CASSFGPTNEKLFF
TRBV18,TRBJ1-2,CASSTQLNYGYTF
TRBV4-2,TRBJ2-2,CASSPQGSGGATNTGELFF
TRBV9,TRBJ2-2,CASSGTAVPNTGELFF
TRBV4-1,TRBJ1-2,CASSQEGLGWEGSYGYTF
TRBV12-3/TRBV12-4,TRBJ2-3,CASSLKTGLADYF
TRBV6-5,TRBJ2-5,CASTPGGWGETQYF
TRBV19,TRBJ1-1,CASSDSRNTEAFF
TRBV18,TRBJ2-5,CASSPSGGETQYF
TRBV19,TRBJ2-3,CASSIGLGSLPDTQYF
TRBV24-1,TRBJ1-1,CATSSSGRAEAFF
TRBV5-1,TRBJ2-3,CASSLGQGAGADTQYF
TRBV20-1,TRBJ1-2,CSARTYGYTF
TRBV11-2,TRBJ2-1,CASSLSNSFYNEQFF
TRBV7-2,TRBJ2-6,CASREQGTGANVLTF
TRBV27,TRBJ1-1,CASGYIRGRVNTEAFF
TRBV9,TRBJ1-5,CASSPPGLGENQPQHF
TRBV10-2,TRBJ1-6,CASCDRAGNSPLHF
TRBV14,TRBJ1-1,CASSQGRDLLMGTEAFF
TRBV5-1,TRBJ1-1,CASSLSGDTEAFF
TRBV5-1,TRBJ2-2,CASSLDGSGELFF
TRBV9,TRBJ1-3,CASSVGGQGFGNTIYF
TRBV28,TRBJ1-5,CASSFWTGSNQPQHF
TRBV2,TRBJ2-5,CASRPDRGDETQYF
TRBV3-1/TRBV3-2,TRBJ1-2,CASSHYEPGLYGYTF
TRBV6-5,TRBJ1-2,CASSLGQANYGYTF
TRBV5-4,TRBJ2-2,CASSVVGGYTGELFF
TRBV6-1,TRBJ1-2,CASSELTAWEGYTF
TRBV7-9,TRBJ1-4,CASSLARGAAEKLFF
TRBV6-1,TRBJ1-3,CASSEIGRGNTIYF